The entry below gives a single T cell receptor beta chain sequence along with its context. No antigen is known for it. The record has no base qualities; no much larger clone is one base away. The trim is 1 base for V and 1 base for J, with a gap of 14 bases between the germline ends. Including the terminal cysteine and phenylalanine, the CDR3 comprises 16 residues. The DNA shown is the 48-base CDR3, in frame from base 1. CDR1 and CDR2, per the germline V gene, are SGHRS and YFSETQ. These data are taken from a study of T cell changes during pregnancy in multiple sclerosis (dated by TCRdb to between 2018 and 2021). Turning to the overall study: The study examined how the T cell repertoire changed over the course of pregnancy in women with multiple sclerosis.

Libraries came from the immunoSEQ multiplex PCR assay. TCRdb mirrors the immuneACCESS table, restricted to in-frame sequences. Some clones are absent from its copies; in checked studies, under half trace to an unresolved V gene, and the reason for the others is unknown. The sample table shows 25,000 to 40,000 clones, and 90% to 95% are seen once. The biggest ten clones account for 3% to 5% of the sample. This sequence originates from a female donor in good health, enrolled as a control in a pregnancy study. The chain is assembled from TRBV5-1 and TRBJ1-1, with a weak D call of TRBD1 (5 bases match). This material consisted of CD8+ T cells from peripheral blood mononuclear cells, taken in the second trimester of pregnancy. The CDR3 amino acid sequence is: CASSLSRGGANTEAFF. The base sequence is TGCGCCAGCAGCTTGTCAAGGGGCGGTGCGAACACTGAAGCTTTCTTT.